The T cell receptor (beta chain) described here comes from a study of blood T cell repertoires in COVID-19. Across the study: Samples representing acute and convalescent COVID-19 were sourced from the United States, Italy and Spain. PBMCs, B-cell-depleted T cells, or T cells were the source of the cDNA or gDNA that made up the material.

Per the original methods: The authors estimated nucleated cell counts from reference gene primer amplification. TCRdb's table, derived via immunoSEQ multiplex PCR, lists solely in-frame clones and lacks some. V, J and clone size reflect that table, while D and trimming were determined from the DNA. The repertoire has nearly 35,000 clones, 85% of them found once; the top ten carry around 15%. Per the germline V gene, CDR1 is MNHEY and CDR2 is SVGEGT. V lost 5 bases and J 7 bases, leaving 17 bases between the germline ends. The CDR3 contains 14 residues. V is TRBV6-2 or TRBV6-3 and J is TRBJ1-2; a weak D match, TRBD1 (6 bases). Input material: peripheral blood. The TCR comes from a human donor with acute or convalescent COVID-19. The donor label of this sample is uncertain. Here the CDR3 reads CASSPGQLSGGYTF. As DNA, the CDR3 is TGTGCCAGCAGTCCGGGACAACTATCCGGTGGCTACACCTTC.